Sequencing of this T cell receptor (beta chain) was carried out in a study of graft-versus-host responses after intestinal transplantation. Overall study: Those transplanted obtained multivisceral, liver-intestinal, or isolated intestinal grafts.

Irradiated, violet-dye-labeled stimulators (roughly 200,000) were plated alongside roughly 200,000 CFSE-labeled responders. The protocol was immunoSEQ multiplex PCR, while the TCRdb copy is restricted to in-frame clones and leaves out a portion. Of about 2,200 clones detected, 29% appear once; the ten largest clones hold 5.2%. CDR1 is SGHKS and CDR2 is YYEKEE in the germline V gene (reference sequence). V shed 0 bases, J shed 0 bases, and the junction held 1 base outside the gene matches. CDR3 length equals 15 residues. This specimen consisted of alloreactive CD8+ T cells from a mixed lymphocyte reaction culture, obtained before transplantation. Subset described: CFSE-low proliferating T cells sorted from roughly 6-day pre-transplant mixed lymphocyte reaction (GvH or HvG direction). V is TRBV5-5 and J is TRBJ2-7, with 9 bases fitting TRBD2. This TCR was sampled from a human patient who was an organ donor for intestinal transplantation. The CDR3 sequence: CASSLVSGGSYEQYF. CDR3 DNA: TGTGCCAGCAGCTTGGTTAGCGGGGGCTCCTACGAGCAGTACTTC. The full variable domain, completed using reference TRBV5-5 and TRBJ2-7, is DAGVTQSPTHLIKTRGQQVTLRCSPISGHKSVSWYQQVLGQGPQFIFQYYEKEERGRGNFPDRFSARQFPNYSSELNVNALLLGDSALYLCASSLVSGGSYEQYFGPGTRLTVT.